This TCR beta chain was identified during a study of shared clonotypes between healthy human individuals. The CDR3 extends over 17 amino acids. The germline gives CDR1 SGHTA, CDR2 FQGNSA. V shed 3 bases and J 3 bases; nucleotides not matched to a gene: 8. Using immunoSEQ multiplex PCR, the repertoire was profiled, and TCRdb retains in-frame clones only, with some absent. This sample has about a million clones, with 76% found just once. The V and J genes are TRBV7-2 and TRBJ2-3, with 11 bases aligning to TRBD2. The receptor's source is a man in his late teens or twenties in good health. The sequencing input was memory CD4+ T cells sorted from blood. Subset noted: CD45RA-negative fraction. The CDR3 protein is CASSLSTSGRGTDTQYF. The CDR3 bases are TGTGCCAGCAGCTTGTCAACTAGCGGGAGAGGAACAGATACGCAGTATTTT.